This section outlines one T cell receptor beta chain sequence together with its context. Per the germline V gene, CDR1 is SNHLY and CDR2 is FYNNEI. The CDR3 covers 14 residues. Trimming cost V 2 bases and J 3 bases, with 9 bases left between them. The sample belongs to a study of blood T cell repertoires in COVID-19. Measured with immunoSEQ multiplex PCR; TCRdb has only the in-frame clones, and not every one. In the table there are about 210,000 clones, approximately 89% of which are singletons. The genes are TRBV2 and TRBJ2-3, with D hard to call. Sequenced: PBMCs or T cells enriched from blood (not recorded which). The receptor was derived from a woman in her forties with acute COVID-19. DNA for the CDR3: TGTGCCAGCAGTGAACTAGTTTCGACAGATACGCAGTATTTT. Translating gives CASSELVSTDTQYF.